The 17 T cell receptor beta chains below come from one sample, sequenced in a study of Tregs in tolerant kidney transplant recipients. Profiling relied on immunoSEQ multiplex PCR, and the TCRdb table lists in-frame clones only, not all of them. Of about 240,000 clones listed, about 80% are singletons. Sequenced input: CD4+ T cells from blood. Receptors were obtained from a human donor in good health.

CDR3 coding DNA: TGTGCCAGCAGCTTAGGGCGGGAAAGACAGGGGAAGACCCAGTACTTC. It yields the protein CASSLGRERQGKTQYF. The chain is built from TRBV7-9 and TRBJ2-5, with 8 bases identical to TRBD1. The CDR3 is 16 residues long. Per germline, CDR1 SEHNR and CDR2 FQNEAQ (reference sequence). With 1 base clipped from V and 6 bases from J, the junction kept 10 bases outside the gene matches.

The chain links TRBV7-3 to TRBJ2-7; the D call may be TRBD1 or TRBD2 (5 bases each). Germline-derived CDR1 and CDR2 are SGHTA and FQGTGA. V dropped 5 bases and J dropped 5 bases, with 13 bases sitting between them. CDR3 size: 13 residues. For the CDR3, the DNA is TGTGCCAGCAGCCGGGGCCACGGGGACGAGCAGTACTTC. It is translated as CASSRGHGDEQYF.

This chain joins TRBV19 and TRBJ1-3, with unresolved D. Trimming took 7 bases from V and 3 from J, leaving 10 bases between them. This CDR3 is built from 13 residues. CDR1 is LNHDA and CDR2 is SQIVND in the germline V gene (reference sequence). CDR3 protein: CASNQAVGNTIYF. For the CDR3, the DNA is TGTGCCAGTAATCAGGCGGTTGGAAACACCATATATTTT.

Note on this clone: This same CDR3 is encoded by further DNA sequences in the sample. The V gene is TRBV19, the J gene TRBJ1-2; tentatively, D is TRBD1 (5 bases). Trimming pared 4 bases from V and 8 bases from J, leaving 17 bases between. This CDR3 has 14 amino acids. Germline V CDR1 and CDR2: LNHDA, SQIVND (reference sequence). The DNA for the CDR3 is TGTGCCAGTAGTAAACAGGCCCTCAGAGGAGGCTACACCTTC. It codes for CASSKQALRGGYTF.

V usage is TRBV5-5 and J usage is TRBJ2-7; D call uncertain. CDR1 and CDR2 from the germline V gene are SGHKS and YYEKEE (reference sequence). With 2 bases removed from V and 5 bases from J, the gap between germline ends came to 8 bases. CDR3 length equals 12 residues. In DNA form, the CDR3 reads TGTGCCAGCAGCTTCACGGGCGACGAGCAGTACTTC. It translates to CASSFTGDEQYF.

J is TRBJ2-1 and V is TRBV18, with 10 positions matching TRBD1. Germline CDR1 and CDR2: KGHSH and LQKENI. The V and J ends lost 2 bases and 5 bases, in that order; junction bases with no gene match: 3. The CDR3 has 15 residues. The CDR3 DNA sequence: TGTGCCAGCTCACCAGCAGGGACAGGGGACAATGAGCAGTTCTTC. Translated: CASSPAGTGDNEQFF.

J is TRBJ2-1 and V is TRBV2; D is possibly TRBD1 (6 bases). The CDR3 is 13 amino acids. Trimming left V 7 bases short and J 2 bases short, with 9 bases between. Germline values: CDR1 SNHLY, CDR2 FYNNEI. CDR3 loop: CASMKGAYNEQFF. CDR3 bases: TGTGCCAGCATGAAGGGGGCCTACAATGAGCAGTTCTTC.

V gene TRBV19 combines with J gene TRBJ2-3, with 8 bases aligning to TRBD2. The CDR3 length is 17 residues. V lost 3 bases, J lost 6 bases, and 14 bases stayed unmatched. The germline V gene encodes CDR1 LNHDA and CDR2 SQIVND (reference sequence). The CDR3 nucleotides read TGTGCCAGTAGTATTCGGGCGGGAGGCCCTTCGATGGATACGCAGTATTTT. Its translation is CASSIRAGGPSMDTQYF.

The sample holds one count of this clone. This rearrangement joins TRBV5-1 to TRBJ2-5; D is possibly TRBD2 (6 bases). The CDR3 runs 15 residues. V was pared by 5 bases and J by 1 base, with 15 bases between. Germline V gene sequence: CDR1 SGHRS, CDR2 YFSETQ. The CDR3 nucleotides are TGCGCCAGCAGTGACGGGGGAACTCCCCAAGAGACCCAGTACTTC. Encoded protein: CASSDGGTPQETQYF.

The chain carries TRBV9 and TRBJ1-5; D call uncertain. CDR3 length: 13 residues. Trimming cost V 0 bases and J 4 bases, with 5 bases left between them. CDR1 and CDR2 (germline): SGDLS, YYNGEE. DNA of the CDR3: TGTGCCAGCAGCGTAGATCTAAATCAGCCCCAGCATTTT. It codes for CASSVDLNQPQHF.

The V gene is TRBV9, the J gene TRBJ1-6; no clear D. Trimming stripped 0 bases from V and 6 bases from J, with 13 bases between. CDR1 is SGDLS, CDR2 YYNGEE, per germline. This CDR3 spans 16 amino acids. The CDR3 spells CASSVAGGQSNSPLHF. Here the CDR3 DNA reads TGTGCCAGCAGCGTAGCGGGAGGGCAGTCTAATTCACCCCTCCACTTT.

There are a few counts of this clone. V usage is TRBV28 and J usage is TRBJ2-7; D perhaps matches TRBD1 (6 bases). The V end lost 2 bases, the J end lost 7 bases, and 15 bases lay between the germline ends. Germline CDR1 is MDHEN and CDR2 is SYDVKM. CDR3 size: 14 residues. The CDR3, as DNA: TGTGCCAGCAGTTTACTTCCTCACCAGGGGGAGCAGTACTTC. Protein product: CASSLLPHQGEQYF. The whole variable domain, filled in from reference TRBV28 and TRBJ2-7, reads DVKVTQSSRYLVKRTGEKVFLECVQDMDHENMFWYRQDPGLGLRLIYFSYDVKMKEKGDIPEGYSVSREKKERFSLILESASTNQTSMYLCASSLLPHQGEQYFGPGTRLTVT.

This sequence joins TRBV20-1 and TRBJ1-1, with D uncertain. The germline V gene has CDR1 DFQATT and CDR2 SNEGSKA (reference sequence). This CDR3 contains 11 residues. Trimming took 3 bases from V and 6 from J, leaving 8 bases between them. CDR3 DNA: TGCAGTGCTAGTGACGGGCCTGAAGCTTTCTTT. It yields the protein CSASDGPEAFF.

The chain carries TRBV6-1 and TRBJ1-5, with no clear D. Deletions cut 7 bases from V and 0 bases from J, with 7 bases between. Germline-derived CDR1 and CDR2 are MNHNS and SASEGT. The CDR3 contains 13 residues. The CDR3 DNA reads as TGTGCCAGCACGTTACATAGCAATCAGCCCCAGCATTTT. This codes for CASTLHSNQPQHF.

The chain has TRBV11-2 and TRBJ1-2, with 7 bases lining up with TRBD1. The CDR3 is 16 amino acids. Germline V gene sequence: CDR1 SGHAT, CDR2 FQNNGV. The V gene end was trimmed by 5 bases and the J gene end by 7 bases; junction bases not matched to a gene: 16. The CDR3 DNA reads as TGTGCCAGCAGCACCATTGGGATTACAGGGGTCCGTGGCTACACCTTC. Translation gives CASSTIGITGVRGYTF.

This clone has only a few counts. This chain links TRBV7-8 with TRBJ2-7; D is unclear. The germline V gene has CDR1 SGHVS and CDR2 FQNEAQ. CDR3 length: 12 residues. V dropped 0 bases and J dropped 4 bases, with 4 bases sitting between them. Here the CDR3 reads CASSLARYEQYF. As DNA, the CDR3 is TGTGCCAGCAGCTTAGCTCGGTACGAGCAGTACTTC.

The table lists this clone with a few counts. The chain links TRBV11-2 to TRBJ1-2; D is undetermined. With 6 bases removed from V and 2 bases from J, the gap between germline ends came to 16 bases. The CDR3 is 15 residues long. CDR1 and CDR2 (germline): SGHAT, FQNNGV. The CDR3: CASSPYSGRNYGYTF. For the CDR3, the DNA is TGTGCCAGCAGTCCTTATTCTGGACGGAACTATGGCTACACCTTC.